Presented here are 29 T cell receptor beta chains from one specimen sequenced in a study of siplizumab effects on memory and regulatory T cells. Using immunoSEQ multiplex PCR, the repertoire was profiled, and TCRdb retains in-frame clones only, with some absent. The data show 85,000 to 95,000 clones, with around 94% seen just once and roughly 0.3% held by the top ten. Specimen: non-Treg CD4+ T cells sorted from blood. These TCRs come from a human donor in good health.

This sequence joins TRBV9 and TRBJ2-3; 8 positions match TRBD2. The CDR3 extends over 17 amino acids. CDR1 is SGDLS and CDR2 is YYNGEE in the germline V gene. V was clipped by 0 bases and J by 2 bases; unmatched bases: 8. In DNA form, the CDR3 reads TGTGCCAGCAGCGTAGTAGGGACTAGTTTAAACACAGATACGCAGTATTTT. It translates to CASSVVGTSLNTDTQYF.

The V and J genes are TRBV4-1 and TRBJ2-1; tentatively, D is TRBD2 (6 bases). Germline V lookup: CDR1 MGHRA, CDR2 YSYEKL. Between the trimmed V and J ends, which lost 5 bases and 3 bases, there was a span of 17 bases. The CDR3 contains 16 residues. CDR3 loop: CASSSSRTDYYNEQFF. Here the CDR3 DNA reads TGCGCCAGCAGCTCTTCACGAACGGACTACTACAATGAGCAGTTCTTC.

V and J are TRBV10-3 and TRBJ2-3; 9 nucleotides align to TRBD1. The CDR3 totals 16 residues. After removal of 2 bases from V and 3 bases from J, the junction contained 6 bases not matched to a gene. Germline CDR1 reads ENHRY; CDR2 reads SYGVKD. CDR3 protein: CAISERGQGATDTQYF. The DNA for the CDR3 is TGTGCCATCAGTGAGAGGGGACAGGGAGCTACAGATACGCAGTATTTT.

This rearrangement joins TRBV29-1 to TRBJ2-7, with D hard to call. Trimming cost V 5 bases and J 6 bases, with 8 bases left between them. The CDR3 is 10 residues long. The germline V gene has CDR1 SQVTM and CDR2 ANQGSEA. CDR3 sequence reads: CSVLDREQYF. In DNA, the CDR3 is TGCAGCGTTCTCGACCGCGAGCAGTACTTC.

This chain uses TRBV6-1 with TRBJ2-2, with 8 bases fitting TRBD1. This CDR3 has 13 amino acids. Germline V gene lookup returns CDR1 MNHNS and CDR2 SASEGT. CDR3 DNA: TGTTCGAGCAGGGGGCTAAACACCGGGGAGCTGTTTTTT. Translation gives CSSRGLNTGELFF.

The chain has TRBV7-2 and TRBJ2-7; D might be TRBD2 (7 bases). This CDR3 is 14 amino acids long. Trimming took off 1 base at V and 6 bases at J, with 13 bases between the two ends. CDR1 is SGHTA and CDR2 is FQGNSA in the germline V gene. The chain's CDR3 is CASSLGGGAREQYF. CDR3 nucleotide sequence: TGTGCCAGCAGCTTAGGAGGGGGGGCGCGCGAGCAGTACTTC.

In DNA form, the CDR3 reads TGTGCCAGCAGAGGACAGGCGAATGGGGCTTTCTTT. This encodes CASRGQANGAFF. The chain joins TRBV2 to TRBJ1-1; 7 bases are a match to TRBD1. Germline V CDR1 and CDR2: SNHLY, FYNNEI. CDR3 length: 12 residues. Germline trimming cut 6 bases from V and 11 bases from J; bases unmatched to any gene: 9.

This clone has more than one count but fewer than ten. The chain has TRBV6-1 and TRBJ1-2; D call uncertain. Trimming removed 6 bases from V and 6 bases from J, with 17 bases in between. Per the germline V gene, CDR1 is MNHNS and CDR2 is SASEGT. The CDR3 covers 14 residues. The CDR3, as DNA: TGTGCCAGCAGCGCTGGGCCGCCGCAGGATGGCTACACCTTC. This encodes CASSAGPPQDGYTF.

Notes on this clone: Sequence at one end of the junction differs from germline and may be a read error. CDR3 loop: CASSKARLAGGPIATDTQYF. The DNA of the CDR3 is TGTGCCAGCAGTAAAGCAAGGCTAGCGGGGGGGCCAATCGCTACAGATACGCAGTATTTT. This rearrangement joins TRBV6-1 to TRBJ2-3; 12 positions agree with TRBD2. Germline assignment: CDR1 MNHNS and CDR2 SASEGT. This CDR3 region has 20 residues.

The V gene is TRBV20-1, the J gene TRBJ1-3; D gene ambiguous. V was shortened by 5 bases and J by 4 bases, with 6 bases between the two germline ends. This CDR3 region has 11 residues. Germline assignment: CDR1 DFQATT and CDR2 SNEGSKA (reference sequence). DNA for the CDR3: TGCAGTGCTCCACGGGGAAACACCATATATTTT. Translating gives CSAPRGNTIYF.

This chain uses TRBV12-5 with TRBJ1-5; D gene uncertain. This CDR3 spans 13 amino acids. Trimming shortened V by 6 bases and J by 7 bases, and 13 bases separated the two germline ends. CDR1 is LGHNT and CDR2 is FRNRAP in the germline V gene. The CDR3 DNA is TGTGCTAGTGGGCACTCCGGAGGCCAGCCCCAGCATTTT. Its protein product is CASGHSGGQPQHF.

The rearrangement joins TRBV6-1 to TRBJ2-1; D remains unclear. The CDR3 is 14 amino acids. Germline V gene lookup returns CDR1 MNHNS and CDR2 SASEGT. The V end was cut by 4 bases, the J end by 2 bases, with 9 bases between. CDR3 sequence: CASSGQTPYNEQFF. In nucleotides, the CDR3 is TGTGCCAGCAGTGGGCAAACCCCCTACAATGAGCAGTTCTTC.

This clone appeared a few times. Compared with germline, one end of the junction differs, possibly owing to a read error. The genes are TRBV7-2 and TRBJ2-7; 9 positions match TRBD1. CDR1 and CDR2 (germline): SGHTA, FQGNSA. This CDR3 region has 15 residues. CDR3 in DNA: TGTGCCAGCAGCCTAGCCGGGACAGGGTTGGACGAGCAGTACTTC. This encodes CASSLAGTGLDEQYF.

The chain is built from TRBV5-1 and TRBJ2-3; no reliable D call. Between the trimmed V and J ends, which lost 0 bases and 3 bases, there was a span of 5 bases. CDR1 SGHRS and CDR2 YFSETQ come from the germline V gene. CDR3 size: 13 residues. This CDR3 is CASSLVRTDTQYF. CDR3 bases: TGCGCCAGCAGCTTGGTCAGGACAGATACGCAGTATTTT.

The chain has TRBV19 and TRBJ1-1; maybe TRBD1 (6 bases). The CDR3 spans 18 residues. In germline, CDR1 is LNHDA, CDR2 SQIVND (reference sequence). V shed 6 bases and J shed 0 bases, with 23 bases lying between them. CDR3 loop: CASRRQEPDSPLNTEAFF. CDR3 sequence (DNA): TGTGCCAGTAGACGACAGGAGCCTGATTCCCCCTTGAACACTGAAGCTTTCTTT.

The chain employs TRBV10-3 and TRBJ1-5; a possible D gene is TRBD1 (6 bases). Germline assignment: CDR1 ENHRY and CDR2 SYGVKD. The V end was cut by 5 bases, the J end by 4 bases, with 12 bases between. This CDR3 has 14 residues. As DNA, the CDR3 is TGTGCCATCAGTAAAACGGACAGTAATCAGCCCCAGCATTTT. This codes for CAISKTDSNQPQHF.

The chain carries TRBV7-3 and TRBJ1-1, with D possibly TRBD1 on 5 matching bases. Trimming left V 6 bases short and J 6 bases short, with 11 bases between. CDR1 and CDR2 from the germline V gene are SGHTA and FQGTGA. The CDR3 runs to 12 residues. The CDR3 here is CASSHQGSEAFF. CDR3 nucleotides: TGTGCCAGCAGTCACCAGGGATCTGAAGCTTTCTTT.

CDR3 amino acids: CASRWTAGGAQFF. CDR3 sequence (DNA): TGTGCCAGCAGGTGGACGGCCGGCGGGGCGCAGTTCTTC. The chain carries TRBV7-9 and TRBJ2-1, with a possible D match to TRBD2 (6 bases). The length of the CDR3 is 13 residues. Between the trimmed V and J ends, which lost 6 bases and 12 bases, there was a span of 18 bases. Germline V lookup: CDR1 SEHNR, CDR2 FQNEAQ (reference sequence).

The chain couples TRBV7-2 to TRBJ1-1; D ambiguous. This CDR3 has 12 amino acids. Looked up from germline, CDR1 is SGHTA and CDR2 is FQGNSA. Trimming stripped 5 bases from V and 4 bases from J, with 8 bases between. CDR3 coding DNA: TGTGCCAGCAGCACACAAGTCACTGAAGCTTTCTTT. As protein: CASSTQVTEAFF.

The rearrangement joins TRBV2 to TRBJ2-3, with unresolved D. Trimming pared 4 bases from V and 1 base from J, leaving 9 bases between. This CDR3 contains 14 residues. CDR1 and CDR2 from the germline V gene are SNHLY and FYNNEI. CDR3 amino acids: CASSAQYGTDTQYF. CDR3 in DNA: TGTGCCAGCAGTGCCCAGTACGGCACAGATACGCAGTATTTT.

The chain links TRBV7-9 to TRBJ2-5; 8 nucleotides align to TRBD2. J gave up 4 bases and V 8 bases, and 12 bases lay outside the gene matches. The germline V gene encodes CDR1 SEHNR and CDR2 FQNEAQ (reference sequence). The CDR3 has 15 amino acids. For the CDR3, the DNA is TGTGCCAGCGTCCGGGCGGGGGGATTGGGAGAGACCCAGTACTTC. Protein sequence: CASVRAGGLGETQYF. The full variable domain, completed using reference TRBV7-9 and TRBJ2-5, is DTGVSQNPRHKITKRGQNVTFRCDPISEHNRLYWYRQTLGQGPEFLTYFQNEAQLEKSRLLSDRFSAERPKGSFSTLEIQRTEQGDSAMYLCASVRAGGLGETQYFGPGTRLLVL.

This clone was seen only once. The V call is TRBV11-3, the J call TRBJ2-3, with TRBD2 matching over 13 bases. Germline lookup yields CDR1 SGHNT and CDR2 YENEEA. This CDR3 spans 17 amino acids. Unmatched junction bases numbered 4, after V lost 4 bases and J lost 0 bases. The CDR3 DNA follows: TGTGCCAGCAGCTACGGGACTAGCGGGATGAGCACAGATACGCAGTATTTT. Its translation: CASSYGTSGMSTDTQYF.

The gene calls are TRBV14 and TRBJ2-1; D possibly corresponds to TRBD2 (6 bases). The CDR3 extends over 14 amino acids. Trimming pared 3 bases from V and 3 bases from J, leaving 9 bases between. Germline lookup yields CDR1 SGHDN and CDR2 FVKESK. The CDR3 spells CASSQSGGYNEQFF. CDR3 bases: TGTGCCAGCAGCCAGTCCGGGGGCTACAATGAGCAGTTCTTC.

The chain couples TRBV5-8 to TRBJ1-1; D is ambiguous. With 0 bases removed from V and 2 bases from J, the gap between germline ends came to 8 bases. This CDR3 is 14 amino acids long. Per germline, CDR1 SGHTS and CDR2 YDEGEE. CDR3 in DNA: TGTGCCAGCAGCTTGGACAGTCTTAACACTGAAGCTTTCTTT. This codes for CASSLDSLNTEAFF.

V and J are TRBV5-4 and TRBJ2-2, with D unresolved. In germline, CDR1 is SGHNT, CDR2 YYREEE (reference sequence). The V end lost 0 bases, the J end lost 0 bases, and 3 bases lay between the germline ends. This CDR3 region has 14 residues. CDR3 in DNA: TGTGCCAGCAGCTTGGAGGCGAACACCGGGGAGCTGTTTTTT. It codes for CASSLEANTGELFF.

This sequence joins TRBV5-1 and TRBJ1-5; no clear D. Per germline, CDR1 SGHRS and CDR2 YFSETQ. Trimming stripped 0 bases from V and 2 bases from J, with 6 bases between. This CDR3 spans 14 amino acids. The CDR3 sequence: CASSLEWGNQPQHF. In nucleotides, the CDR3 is TGCGCCAGCAGCTTGGAGTGGGGCAATCAGCCCCAGCATTTT.

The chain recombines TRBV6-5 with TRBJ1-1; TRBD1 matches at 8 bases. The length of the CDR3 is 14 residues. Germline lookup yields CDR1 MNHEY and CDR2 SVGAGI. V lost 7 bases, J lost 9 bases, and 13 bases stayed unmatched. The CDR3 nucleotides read TGTGCCAGCAACCCCATTGGACAGGGAGGAAAAGCTTTCTTT. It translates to CASNPIGQGGKAFF.

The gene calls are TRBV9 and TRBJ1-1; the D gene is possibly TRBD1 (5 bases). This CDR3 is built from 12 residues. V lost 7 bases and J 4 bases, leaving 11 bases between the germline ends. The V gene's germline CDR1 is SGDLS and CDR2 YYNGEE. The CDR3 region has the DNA TGTGCCAGCCAGGGATCGGGCACTGAAGCTTTCTTT. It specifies CASQGSGTEAFF.

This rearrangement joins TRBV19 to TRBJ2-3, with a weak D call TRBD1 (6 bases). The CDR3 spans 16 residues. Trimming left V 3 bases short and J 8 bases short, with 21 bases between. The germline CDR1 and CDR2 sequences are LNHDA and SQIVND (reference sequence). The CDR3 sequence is CASSIPGSGASGTQYF. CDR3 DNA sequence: TGTGCCAGTAGTATTCCAGGTTCAGGGGCGTCAGGTACGCAGTATTTT.